This is a list of T cell receptor beta chains from one sample in a study of spatial heterogeneity in lung cancer. Each CDR3 protein gets one entry after TCRdb re-called the 5' RACE reads with MiXCR. The sample consists of about 86,000 distinct CDR3 sequences, around 12% of them appearing once. The sequenced sample was PBMCs, obtained at surgery. These receptor sequences come from a male donor with early-stage non-small cell lung cancer. Each CDR3 is given with its conserved first and last residue. Fields, in order: V gene, D gene, CDR3 protein. D genes are given only for firm matches.

TRBV2	NA	CASSPEGSMNTEAFF
TRBV29-1	NA	CSVEDWGRGHSSYNEQFF
TRBV7-8	TRBD1	CASSAGTAQETQYF
TRBV6-6	NA	CASSLTREPTDTQYF
TRBV6-1	TRBD2	CASISRTGTSGPNEQFF
TRBV3-1	NA	CASSLDTIYGYTF
TRBV3-1	NA	CASSSGRNTEAFF
TRBV6-6	NA	CASSYSFLGDEQFF
TRBV28	NA	CASSNETPLNYGYTF
TRBV5-1	TRBD1	CASSLKQGAESTEAFF
TRBV12-3/TRBV12-4	NA	CASSFSGIVGEAFF
TRBV28	NA	CASSLDQDYEQYF
TRBV7-9	NA	CASSSQGNEQFF
TRBV6-1	NA	CASRLREGGADTQYF
TRBV10-1	TRBD2	CASSDASGFYNEQFF
TRBV20-1	NA	CSAVTGNTEAFF
TRBV12-3/TRBV12-4	NA	CASSLAKSSDRTDTQYF